This passage covers 25 T cell receptor beta chains from one sample sequenced in a study of blood T cell repertoires in COVID-19. The protocol was immunoSEQ multiplex PCR, while the TCRdb copy is restricted to in-frame clones and leaves out a portion. The sample contains about 110,000 clones, 84% of which appear only once. Specimen: peripheral blood. The receptor set was obtained from a woman older than 75 with active or convalescent COVID-19.

V and J are TRBV2 and TRBJ1-5; D is uncertain. Germline V CDR1 and CDR2: SNHLY, FYNNEI. The CDR3 has 15 amino acids. With 6 bases removed from V and 3 bases from J, the gap between germline ends came to 15 bases. The CDR3 is CASRPRRGYNQPQHF. CDR3 sequence (DNA): TGTGCCAGCAGGCCCCGGAGAGGGTACAATCAGCCCCAGCATTTT. The complete variable domain, with remaining parts taken from reference TRBV2 and TRBJ1-5, reads EPEVTQTPSHQVTQMGQEVILRCVPISNHLYFYWYRQILGQKVEFLVSFYNNEISEKSEIFDDQFSVERPDGSNFTLKIRSTKLEDSAMYFCASRPRRGYNQPQHFGDGTRLSIL.

The genes are TRBV27 and TRBJ2-3, with 7 bases aligning to TRBD2. With 5 bases clipped from V and 4 bases from J, the junction kept 12 bases outside the gene matches. CDR1 and CDR2 from the germline V gene are MNHEY and SMNVEV (reference sequence). This CDR3 spans 16 amino acids. The CDR3 loop is CASSELGREMADTQYF. CDR3 nucleotide sequence: TGTGCCAGCAGTGAGTTGGGGCGGGAGATGGCAGATACGCAGTATTTT.

A few counts support this clone. This chain joins TRBV9 and TRBJ1-4; the match to TRBD1 covers 9 bases. The V gene's germline CDR1 is SGDLS and CDR2 YYNGEE. Unmatched junction bases numbered 7, after V lost 5 bases and J lost 8 bases. The CDR3 has 14 residues. CDR3 sequence: CASSDTGGGEKLFF. In DNA, the CDR3 is TGTGCCAGCAGTGACACAGGGGGCGGGGAAAAACTGTTTTTT.

There are a few counts of this clone. The chain is built from TRBV27 and TRBJ2-2; D call uncertain. The CDR3 loop spans 11 amino acids. Germline-derived CDR1 and CDR2 are MNHEY and SMNVEV (reference sequence). Between the trimmed V and J ends, which lost 2 bases and 7 bases, there was a span of 2 bases. The CDR3, as DNA: TGTGCCAGCAGTTTACGCGGGGAGCTGTTTTTT. Translation gives CASSLRGELFF.

This chain uses TRBV27 with TRBJ2-7, with 12 bases matching TRBD2. The CDR3 runs 15 residues. Trimming removed 5 bases from V and 3 bases from J; junction bases left unmatched: 5. CDR1 and CDR2 (germline): MNHEY, SMNVEV (reference sequence). The CDR3 DNA follows: TGTGCCAGCAGTCGCCCGGGACTAGCGGGCTACGAGCAGTACTTC. It codes for CASSRPGLAGYEQYF.

This clone came up a few times. The chain carries TRBV15 and TRBJ2-1; 10 nucleotides match TRBD2. Germline V gene lookup returns CDR1 LNHNV and CDR2 YYDKDF (reference sequence). V gave up 3 bases and J gave up 11 bases; unmatched junction bases: 7. This CDR3 has 14 residues. CDR3 sequence: CATSSIASGSKQFF. The CDR3 DNA is TGTGCCACCAGCAGCATTGCTAGCGGGAGTAAGCAGTTCTTC.

This clone was observed at least ten times. The V gene is TRBV10-3, the J gene TRBJ2-1; 7 bases are shared with TRBD2. The CDR3 has 15 amino acids. V shed 4 bases, J shed 6 bases, and the junction held 9 bases outside the gene matches. Germline V gives CDR1 ENHRY, CDR2 SYGVKD. The CDR3 DNA sequence: TGTGCCATCAGTGCGAGTGTCCAGCGGGGCAATGAGCAGTTCTTC. Protein product: CAISASVQRGNEQFF.

The sample holds a few counts of this clone. The chain links TRBV4-1 to TRBJ1-2; no definite D call. The CDR3 contains 14 residues. Germline CDR1 MGHRA, CDR2 YSYEKL. V was clipped by 2 bases and J by 7 bases, with 14 bases between them. CDR3 residues: CASSQSEVSTGYTF. The CDR3 DNA reads TGCGCCAGCAGCCAATCAGAGGTATCGACTGGCTACACCTTC.

The gene calls are TRBV5-1 and TRBJ1-6; TRBD1 agrees at 9 bases. Germline values: CDR1 SGHRS, CDR2 YFSETQ. With V trimmed by 0 bases and J by 8 bases, 3 bases remained unmatched. The CDR3 runs to 15 residues. The CDR3 loop reads CASSLGTGDDSPLHF. The CDR3 DNA is TGCGCCAGCAGCTTGGGGACAGGGGATGATTCACCCCTCCACTTT.

The rearrangement joins TRBV24-1 to TRBJ2-2, with D perhaps matching TRBD1 (5 bases). CDR1 is KGHDR and CDR2 is SFDVKD in the germline V gene. V dropped 8 bases and J dropped 2 bases, with 8 bases sitting between them. The CDR3 contains 13 residues. This CDR3 reads CATNQGNTGELFF. The CDR3 region has the DNA TGTGCCACCAATCAGGGCAACACCGGGGAGCTGTTTTTT.

The rearrangement uses TRBV19 and TRBJ1-5; 9 positions agree with TRBD1. J was trimmed by 0 bases and V by 8 bases; bases with no gene match: 11. CDR1 is LNHDA and CDR2 is SQIVND in the germline V gene (reference sequence). The CDR3 covers 17 residues. The CDR3 region has the DNA TGTGCCAGTCAAGGACAGGGGTTAGCGTATAGCAATCAGCCCCAGCATTTT. Translated: CASQGQGLAYSNQPQHF.

The V call is TRBV2, the J call TRBJ2-1; 9 positions match TRBD1. The V gene's germline CDR1 is SNHLY and CDR2 FYNNEI. The CDR3 is made up of 14 amino acids. The V and J ends lost 5 bases and 6 bases, in that order; junction bases with no gene match: 5. In DNA, the CDR3 is TGTGCCAGCAGTACAGGGGGCACAATCAATGAGCAGTTCTTC. It codes for CASSTGGTINEQFF.

The chain recombines TRBV6-2 or TRBV6-3 with TRBJ2-7; TRBD2 matches 11 bases. The V gene's germline CDR1 is MNHEY and CDR2 SVGEGT. V lost 0 bases, J lost 1 base, and 5 bases stayed unmatched. The CDR3 is 17 amino acids. DNA of the CDR3: TGTGCCAGCAGTTACTCGACTAGCGGGATTAAGTCCTACGAGCAGTACTTC. Protein sequence: CASSYSTSGIKSYEQYF.

The V and J genes are TRBV4-1 and TRBJ2-3; 7 bases agree with TRBD2. V trimming: 0 bases; J trimming: 4 bases; junction bases outside the gene matches: 7. Germline CDR1 reads MGHRA; CDR2 reads YSYEKL. The length of the CDR3 is 16 residues. The CDR3 is CASSQDGLAAADTQYF. CDR3 sequence (DNA): TGCGCCAGCAGCCAAGATGGGCTAGCGGCGGCAGATACGCAGTATTTT.

This chain joins TRBV28 and TRBJ1-4; D call uncertain. The CDR3 length is 18 residues. Germline V gene lookup returns CDR1 MDHEN and CDR2 SYDVKM. Trimming left V 2 bases short and J 0 bases short, with 16 bases between. The CDR3 nucleotides read TGTGCCAGCAGTTTAGCGGGCGTAAGGACGGCAACTAATGAAAAACTGTTTTTT. It specifies CASSLAGVRTATNEKLFF.

V usage is TRBV7-8 and J usage is TRBJ1-3, with 9 positions matching TRBD1. There are 16 residues in the CDR3. The V segment lost 5 bases and the J segment 1 base; nucleotides outside the gene matches: 6. Germline CDR1 is SGHVS and CDR2 is FQNEAQ. This CDR3 is CASSTRTGASGNTIYF. The DNA of the CDR3 is TGTGCCAGCAGCACCCGGACAGGGGCGTCTGGAAACACCATATATTTT.

J is TRBJ2-5 and V is TRBV3-1 (or the pseudogene TRBV3-2), with D perhaps matching TRBD1 (6 bases). Germline lookup yields CDR1 LGHDT and CDR2 YNNKEL (reference sequence). Deletions cut 0 bases from V and 5 bases from J, with 19 bases between. This CDR3 spans 17 amino acids. The CDR3: CASSQDGYGTRRETQYF. CDR3 nucleotides: TGTGCCAGCAGCCAAGATGGCTACGGGACACGCCGGGAGACCCAGTACTTC.

This sequence joins TRBV18 and TRBJ2-1; 10 bases align to TRBD2. V gave up 3 bases and J gave up 7 bases; unmatched junction bases: 6. The CDR3 consists of 15 residues. CDR1 and CDR2 (germline): KGHSH, LQKENI. The CDR3 DNA sequence: TGTGCCAGCTCACCGCGGCTAGCGGGAGAGAATGAGCAGTTCTTC. Translation: CASSPRLAGENEQFF.

This chain joins TRBV4-1 and TRBJ1-2; tentatively, D is TRBD1 (5 bases). The CDR3 runs 14 residues. Between the trimmed V and J ends, which lost 1 base and 4 bases, there was a span of 10 bases. CDR1 and CDR2 from the germline V gene are MGHRA and YSYEKL. The CDR3 loop is CASSQAGRRYGYTF. CDR3 in DNA: TGCGCCAGCAGCCAAGCAGGGCGGCGCTATGGCTACACCTTC.

CDR3 protein: CASSFGQGQGTQYF. The CDR3 bases are TGTGCCAGCAGCTTTGGGCAGGGACAGGGGACCCAGTACTTC. The chain couples TRBV7-2 to TRBJ2-5; 9 nucleotides match TRBD1. J gave up 7 bases and V 3 bases, and 6 bases lay outside the gene matches. Germline CDR1 and CDR2: SGHTA and FQGNSA. The CDR3 is 14 amino acids.

The chain recombines TRBV28 with TRBJ1-6; D possibly corresponds to TRBD1 (5 bases). The CDR3 is 14 amino acids. Germline V lookup: CDR1 MDHEN, CDR2 SYDVKM. Trimming pared 3 bases from V and 7 bases from J, leaving 10 bases between. The CDR3 reads CASSLGLGNSPLHF. Written as DNA, the CDR3 is TGTGCCAGCAGTTTGGGGCTCGGGAATTCACCCCTCCACTTT.

CDR3 coding DNA: TGTGCCAGCAGCCAGGAGAACAGGGTCCTCCCTGGCTACACCTTC. Its protein is CASSQENRVLPGYTF. This sequence joins TRBV16 and TRBJ1-2, with D perhaps matching TRBD1 (6 bases). Trimming pared 3 bases from V and 7 bases from J, leaving 18 bases between. Looked up from germline, CDR1 is KGHSY and CDR2 is FQNENV. This CDR3 is 15 amino acids long.

This chain links TRBV3-1 (or the pseudogene TRBV3-2) with TRBJ1-1; no definite D call. The V gene's germline CDR1 is LGHDT and CDR2 YNNKEL (reference sequence). Trimming shortened V by 0 bases and J by 1 base, and 9 bases separated the two germline ends. The CDR3 spans 15 residues. Written as DNA, the CDR3 is TGTGCCAGCAGCCAAGAGAGAGCGCCGAACACTGAAGCTTTCTTT. It is translated as CASSQERAPNTEAFF.

V usage is TRBV11-2 and J usage is TRBJ1-1, with D unresolved. Germline CDR1 and CDR2: SGHAT and FQNNGV. This CDR3 comprises 13 residues. V was cut by 2 bases and J by 0 bases, with 4 bases left in between. The CDR3: CASSLHMNTEAFF. The CDR3 region has the DNA TGTGCCAGCAGCTTACACATGAACACTGAAGCTTTCTTT.

The rearrangement joins TRBV5-1 to TRBJ1-4, with 10 bases matching TRBD1. Looked up from germline, CDR1 is SGHRS and CDR2 is YFSETQ. The trim removed 0 bases at V and 7 bases at J, leaving 3 bases unmatched. There are 15 residues in the CDR3. The CDR3 sequence: CASSLGQGAFEKLFF. The CDR3 coding sequence is TGCGCCAGCAGCTTGGGACAGGGGGCTTTTGAAAAACTGTTTTTT.